The rows below give T cell receptor beta chains drawn from one sample of a study of control samples from healthy donors and cancer patients. The repertoire was sequenced with immunoSEQ multiplex PCR; TCRdb's copy has only in-frame clones and lacks some. The data show 100,000 to 150,000 clones, with 80% to 95% seen just once and 2% to 2.5% held by the top ten. Specimen: blood. The origin of the receptors is a man aged 18 to 29 in good health. The CDR3 runs from the conserved cysteine through the conserved F or W. The D gene is left open where the match is weak. The size entry is marked missing in some rows and otherwise reads once, few, many or a size class.

TRBD1 | 14 | TRBJ1-5 | NA | TRBV28 | CASSLRQGLAPQHF | TGTGCCAGCAGTCTAAGACAGGGTTTGGCGCCCCAGCATTTT
NA | 13 | TRBJ2-1 | NA | TRBV2 | CASSDPPLNEQFF | TGTGCCAGCAGTGACCCCCCTCTCAATGAGCAGTTCTTC
TRBD2 | 15 | TRBJ2-5 | NA | TRBV7-7 | CASSRTSGGGETQYF | TGTGCCAGCAGCAGGACTAGCGGGGGCGGGGAGACCCAGTACTTC
NA | 16 | TRBJ2-2 | NA | TRBV2 | CASSRGNTGNTGELFF | TGTGCCAGCAGCCGCGGAAATACGGGGAACACCGGGGAGCTGTTTTTT
NA | 12 | TRBJ2-5 | NA | TRBV24-1 | CATSDFLETQYF | TGTGCCACCAGTGATTTTCTAGAGACCCAGTACTTC
NA | 14 | TRBJ2-4 | NA | TRBV28 | CASSFPLAKNIQYF | TGTGCCAGCAGTTTTCCCCTAGCCAAAAACATTCAGTACTTC
TRBD1 | 13 | TRBJ1-4 | NA | TRBV18 | CASSTGQNEKLFF | TGTGCCAGCTCAACGGGACAGAATGAAAAACTGTTTTTT
NA | 16 | TRBJ1-3 | NA | TRBV11-2 | CASSGRTTLSGNTIYF | TGTGCCAGCAGCGGCCGGACTACTCTCTCTGGAAACACCATATATTTT
NA | 12 | TRBJ1-2 | NA | TRBV28 | CASQGMDYGYTF | TGTGCCAGTCAGGGGATGGACTATGGCTACACCTTC
TRBD1 | 16 | TRBJ1-3 | NA | TRBV5-1 | CASSTGQGRSGNTIYF | TGCGCCAGCAGCACCGGACAGGGTCGGTCTGGAAACACCATATATTTT
TRBD1 | 12 | TRBJ2-1 | NA | TRBV12-3/TRBV12-4 | CASSLAPGQGIF | TGTGCCAGCAGTTTAGCCCCGGGACAGGGAATCTTC
NA | 13 | TRBJ2-3 | NA | TRBV19 | CAVGTANTDTQYF | TGTGCCGTAGGCACGGCGAACACAGATACGCAGTATTTT
NA | 14 | TRBJ1-3 | NA | TRBV6-2/TRBV6-3 | CASSGLISGNTIYF | TGTGCCAGCAGTGGACTGATCTCTGGAAACACCATATATTTT
TRBD1 | 15 | TRBJ1-5 | NA | TRBV5-8 | CASSLWTGGTQPQHF | TGTGCCAGCAGCTTGTGGACAGGGGGGACTCAGCCCCAGCATTTT
TRBD1 | 15 | TRBJ1-4 | NA | TRBV9 | CASSGSGQTNEKLFF | TGTGCCAGCAGCGGATCGGGACAGACTAATGAAAAACTGTTTTTT
NA | 16 | TRBJ2-1 | NA | TRBV30 | CAWNFIRRGSYNEQFF | TGTGCCTGGAATTTTATCAGGCGGGGCTCCTACAATGAGCAGTTCTTC
TRBD2 | 15 | TRBJ2-1 | NA | TRBV6-5 | CASSYGSGEGNEQFF | TGTGCCAGCAGTTACGGTAGCGGGGAGGGCAATGAGCAGTTCTTC
NA | 15 | TRBJ1-1 | NA | TRBV5-1 | CASSLVGGSGTEAFF | TGCGCCAGCAGCTTGGTGGGGGGATCGGGCACTGAAGCTTTCTTT
NA | 13 | TRBJ2-1 | NA | TRBV4-1 | CASSLRTYNEQFF | TGCGCCAGCAGCCTGAGAACCTACAATGAGCAGTTCTTC
NA | 15 | TRBJ2-3 | NA | TRBV19 | CASSPRDRSTDTQYF | TGTGCCAGTAGTCCAAGGGACCGTTCGACAGATACGCAGTATTTT
TRBD1 | 14 | TRBJ2-1 | NA | TRBV9 | CASSVGTGHNEQFF | TGTGCCAGCAGCGTCGGGACAGGACACAATGAGCAGTTCTTC
NA | 13 | TRBJ2-1 | NA | TRBV7-9 | CASSLLEYNEQFF | TGTGCCAGCAGCTTACTCGAGTACAATGAGCAGTTCTTC
NA | 15 | TRBJ2-7 | NA | TRBV1 | CTSSLPRQTPYEQYF | TGCACCAGCAGCCTCCCCCGGCAGACCCCCTACGAGCAGTACTTC
TRBD1 | 16 | TRBJ2-1 | NA | TRBV27 | CASSPKGQGYYNEQFF | TGTGCCAGCAGTCCCAAAGGACAGGGATACTACAATGAGCAGTTCTTC
NA | 13 | TRBJ1-6 | NA | TRBV11-3 | CASSLGAGRPLHF | TGTGCCAGCAGCTTAGGGGCGGGCAGACCCCTCCACTTT
TRBD1 | 13 | TRBJ2-5 | once | TRBV6-6 | CATRTGGGETQYF | TGTGCCACCCGGACAGGGGGCGGGGAGACCCAGTACTTC
TRBD1 | 13 | TRBJ2-2 | NA | TRBV12-3/TRBV12-4 | CASSTGVAGELFF | TGTGCCAGCTCCACAGGGGTCGCCGGGGAGCTGTTTTTT
TRBD2 | 14 | TRBJ2-1 | NA | TRBV11-3 | CASSLVTSGNEQFF | TGTGCCAGCAGCTTAGTTACTAGCGGCAATGAGCAGTTCTTC
NA | 14 | TRBJ2-3 | NA | TRBV5-1 | CASSLEGLADTQYF | TGCGCCAGCAGCTTGGAGGGCCTGGCTGATACGCAGTATTTT
NA | 13 | TRBJ1-2 | once | TRBV10-3 | CAISGAGVSGYTF | TGTGCCATCAGTGGTGCAGGGGTCTCCGGCTACACCTTC
NA | 16 | TRBJ2-7 | NA | TRBV3-1/TRBV3-2 | CASSQAREGPHYEQYF | TGTGCCAGCAGCCAAGCTCGAGAGGGGCCTCACTACGAGCAGTACTTC
TRBD2 | 15 | TRBJ2-1 | NA | TRBV3-1/TRBV3-2 | CASSQDAFSGRARFF | TGTGCCAGCAGCCAAGACGCTTTTAGCGGGAGGGCCCGGTTCTTC
NA | 13 | TRBJ2-5 | NA | TRBV2 | CASRVGLQETQYF | TGTGCCAGCAGGGTGGGGCTGCAAGAGACCCAGTACTTC
NA | 17 | TRBJ2-7 | once | TRBV6-1 | CASSEMVTGHFSYEQYF | TGTGCCAGCAGTGAAATGGTCACAGGCCACTTCTCCTACGAGCAGTACTTC
NA | 12 | TRBJ1-4 | NA | TRBV4-3 | CASRGGDEKLFF | TGCGCCAGCAGGGGGGGCGACGAAAAACTGTTTTTT
NA | 14 | TRBJ2-2 | NA | TRBV28 | CASRPGGNTGELFF | TGTGCCAGCAGACCCGGTGGTAACACCGGGGAGCTGTTTTTT
NA | 16 | TRBJ2-1 | NA | TRBV11-3 | CASSSPSRQGRNEQFF | TGTGCCAGCAGCTCCCCCTCCCGGCAGGGGCGGAATGAGCAGTTCTTC
NA | 15 | TRBJ1-6 | NA | TRBV4-1 | CASSQEGTRNSPLHF | TGCGCCAGCAGCCAAGAAGGGACAAGGAATTCACCCCTCCACTTT
NA | 11 | TRBJ1-1 | NA | TRBV7-8 | CASSPGHGAFF | TGTGCCAGCAGCCCGGGACACGGAGCTTTCTTT
NA | 13 | TRBJ2-4 | NA | TRBV27 | CASSLGGGNIQYF | TGTGCCAGCAGCCTAGGAGGCGGAAACATTCAGTACTTC
TRBD2 | 17 | TRBJ2-7 | NA | TRBV5-1 | CASSSSTSGGFSYEQYF | TGCGCCAGCAGCTCCTCGACTAGCGGGGGATTCTCCTACGAGCAGTACTTC
NA | 15 | TRBJ2-3 | NA | TRBV7-7 | CASSLGTASTDTQYF | TGTGCCAGCAGCTTAGGGACAGCTAGCACAGATACGCAGTATTTT